What follows describes a single TCR beta chain. This entry is derived from a study of beta chain features in type 1 diabetes. The investigators reverse transcribed all of the isolated RNA, so they sequenced expressed TCRB transcripts. Libraries were prepared by immunoSEQ multiplex PCR; TCRdb keeps only in-frame clonotypes and omits some of them. The table records around 200,000 clones, about 13% of them present only once. The CDR3 has 13 residues. The ends lost 3 bases at V and 12 bases at J; junction bases unmatched: 8. Germline V gene lookup returns CDR1 LGHNA and CDR2 YNFKEQ. Sequencing was done on a sample of central memory CD4+ T cells from blood. This clonotype was sampled from a young woman in good health. J is TRBJ1-5 and V is TRBV4-2; 7 bases map to TRBD1. CDR3 in DNA: TGTGCCAGCAGCCAGCCCCAAGGGGGCCTCCAGCATTTT. It is translated as CASSQPQGGLQHF.